One and the same sample provided the 20 T cell receptor beta chains below, sequenced in a study of T cell repertoires in cytomegalovirus infection. Via MiXCR, TCRdb re-called the reads, giving one row per CDR3 protein. The sample lists hundreds of thousands of distinct CDR3 sequences; approximately 24% were seen once. The sample taken for sequencing was CD8+ T cells from PBMCs. The receptors come from a human donor in good health (CMV status not recorded). Some clones in this sample may be carry-over from other donors' samples.

This clonotype was seen ten or more times. The chain is built from TRBV7-8 and TRBJ2-7, with D possibly TRBD1 on 5 matching bases. The CDR3 sequence is 18 residues long. With 0 bases removed from V and 1 base from J, the gap between germline ends came to 19 bases. Germline-derived CDR1 and CDR2 are SGHVS and FQNEAQ. The CDR3 loop reads CASSLASSVYRLSYEQYF. DNA for the CDR3: TGTGCCAGCAGCTTAGCATCCTCGGTTTACAGGTTATCCTACGAGCAGTACTTC.

The chain joins TRBV19 to TRBJ2-1; D is possibly TRBD1 or TRBD2 (6 bases each). The V and J ends lost 6 bases and 3 bases respectively, with 18 bases between them. The CDR3 is made up of 16 amino acids. CDR1 LNHDA and CDR2 SQIVND come from the germline V gene (reference sequence). The CDR3 sequence is CASSLKGGPIYNEQFF. CDR3 coding DNA: TGTGCCAGTAGCCTAAAAGGGGGGCCGATCTACAATGAGCAGTTCTTC.

Notes on this clonotype: A read error may be the cause here, since a much bigger clone is one base away. The J gene is TRBJ2-2, the V gene TRBV12-3 or TRBV12-4; 7 nucleotides line up with TRBD1. J was trimmed by 7 bases and V by 7 bases; bases with no gene match: 3. This CDR3 region has 12 residues. CDR3 sequence reads: CASTWDSGELFF. CDR3 in DNA: TGTGCCAGCACCTGGGACAGCGGGGAGCTGTTTTTT.

The chain carries TRBV10-3 and TRBJ2-5, with a tentative D call TRBD1 (6 bases). Germline V gene lookup returns CDR1 ENHRY and CDR2 SYGVKD. V lost 2 bases to trimming and J lost 3 bases, with 19 bases between them. This CDR3 is built from 17 residues. CDR3 nucleotide sequence: TGTGCCATCAGTGAGGGGCAGGGGTTTGCCAAAAAAGAGACCCAGTACTTC. It specifies CAISEGQGFAKKETQYF.

In its sample, this clonotype was seen a few times. This rearrangement joins TRBV7-2 to TRBJ2-3, with 8 bases that match TRBD1. Germline CDR1 SGHTA, CDR2 FQGNSA. The length of the CDR3 is 15 residues. V was clipped by 2 bases and J by 0 bases; unmatched bases: 1. The CDR3 DNA follows: TGTGCCAGCAGCTTAAACAGGGGGAGCACAGATACGCAGTATTTT. Protein product: CASSLNRGSTDTQYF.

This clonotype came up a few times. This chain uses TRBV28 with TRBJ2-7; weak D call: TRBD1 (6 bases). The CDR3 has 13 residues. Germline V gene sequence: CDR1 MDHEN, CDR2 SYDVKM. Trimming stripped 6 bases from V and 7 bases from J, with 16 bases between. CDR3 DNA sequence: TGTGCCAGCAGCCGCCTACAGGGAGATGAGCAGTACTTC. Its protein product is CASSRLQGDEQYF.

This clonotype was recorded at least ten times. The chain is built from TRBV7-2 and TRBJ1-1; TRBD1 matches 9 bases. Germline V gene sequence: CDR1 SGHTA, CDR2 FQGNSA. The V and J ends lost 1 base and 5 bases, in that order; junction bases with no gene match: 5. The CDR3 runs 15 residues. Here the CDR3 DNA reads TGTGCCAGCAGCTTAGAATGGACAGGGGTAACTGAAGCTTTCTTT. This sequence encodes CASSLEWTGVTEAFF.

This clonotype has a handful of counts. The chain has TRBV5-6 and TRBJ1-2, with D possibly being TRBD1 (5 bases). This CDR3 is built from 15 residues. Trimming removed 4 bases at V and 6 bases at J, with 19 bases between. Germline V gene sequence: CDR1 SGHDT, CDR2 YYEEEE. The DNA of the CDR3 is TGTGCCAGCAGCCCGGAGGGGTATCTGTCGGATGGCTACACCTTC. This encodes CASSPEGYLSDGYTF.

V and J are TRBV28 and TRBJ2-4; 7 nucleotides align to TRBD2. V gave up 3 bases and J gave up 6 bases; unmatched junction bases: 5. Per germline, CDR1 MDHEN and CDR2 SYDVKM. This CDR3 contains 14 residues. As DNA, the CDR3 is TGTGCCAGCAGTTTGGGAGGGGAGGGAAACATTCAGTACTTC. It translates to CASSLGGEGNIQYF. The variable domain in full, completed from reference TRBV28 and TRBJ2-4, reads DVKVTQSSRYLVKRTGEKVFLECVQDMDHENMFWYRQDPGLGLRLIYFSYDVKMKEKGDIPEGYSVSREKKERFSLILESASTNQTSMYLCASSLGGEGNIQYFGAGTRLSVL.

This clonotype was observed a few times. The rearrangement joins TRBV13 to TRBJ2-2; 12 nucleotides agree with TRBD2. CDR3 size: 18 residues. The junction had 6 bases not matched to a gene; V was cut back by 3 bases and J by 1 base. The germline V gene has CDR1 PRHDT and CDR2 FYEKMQ (reference sequence). CDR3 nucleotides: TGTGCCAGCAGCTTCACGGGACTAGCGGGTCTGAACACCGGGGAGCTGTTTTTT. Translating it yields CASSFTGLAGLNTGELFF.

V usage is TRBV6-2 or TRBV6-3 and J usage is TRBJ1-1; unclear D gene. V lost 1 base and J lost 0, with 9 bases in between. CDR1 is MNHEY, CDR2 SVGEGT, per germline. The CDR3 sequence is 15 residues long. CDR3 protein: CASSYWREVNTEAFF. The CDR3 bases are TGTGCCAGCAGTTACTGGCGGGAGGTGAACACTGAAGCTTTCTTT.

The sample holds many counts of this clonotype. This chain links TRBV7-6 with TRBJ1-6, with a possible D match to TRBD1 (6 bases). Trimming took 2 bases from V and 5 from J, leaving 13 bases between them. There are 16 residues in the CDR3. Germline-derived CDR1 and CDR2 are SGHVS and FNYEAQ. The CDR3 DNA reads TGTGCCAGCAGCTTAAACAGGGCAACTAATAATTCACCCCTCCACTTT. Its protein product is CASSLNRATNNSPLHF.

This clonotype was counted ten times or more. The chain recombines TRBV7-8 with TRBJ2-1; 10 nucleotides agree with TRBD2. This CDR3 is built from 15 residues. The V segment lost 5 bases and the J segment 2 bases; nucleotides outside the gene matches: 3. Germline V CDR1 and CDR2: SGHVS, FQNEAQ. The DNA of the CDR3 is TGTGCCAGCAGCACCAGCGGGGGGGCCTACAATGAGCAGTTCTTC. Translated: CASSTSGGAYNEQFF.

The V gene is TRBV25-1, the J gene TRBJ2-7; TRBD1 might be the D (5 bases). Germline V gene data show CDR1 as MGHDK and CDR2 as SYGVNS. The CDR3 sequence is 11 residues long. Trimming left V 8 bases short and J 6 bases short, with 11 bases between. The CDR3 DNA follows: TGTGCCAGCGGTTGGGGCTCCGAGCAGTACTTC. It codes for CASGWGSEQYF.

The gene calls are TRBV19 and TRBJ2-1; 8 positions agree with TRBD2. V lost 0 bases to trimming and J lost 8 bases; unmatched junction nucleotides: 9. The CDR3 length is 16 residues. CDR1 LNHDA and CDR2 SQIVND come from the germline V gene (reference sequence). The CDR3 DNA reads TGTGCCAGTAGTATAGAAGAGACGGGGGGGCAAGATGAGCAGTTCTTC. As protein: CASSIEETGGQDEQFF.

This clonotype turned up a few times. The rearrangement joins TRBV20-1 to TRBJ2-7; D perhaps matches TRBD1 (5 bases). This CDR3 is 17 amino acids long. Germline CDR1 reads DFQATT; CDR2 reads SNEGSKA (reference sequence). Trimming took off 1 base at V and 3 bases at J, with 22 bases between the two ends. In DNA, the CDR3 is TGCAGTGCTAGAGGAGTGAACGTAGCTCGGACAATCTACGAGCAGTACTTC. Translating it yields CSARGVNVARTIYEQYF.

The chain recombines TRBV12-3 or TRBV12-4 with TRBJ1-1, with a weak D call TRBD1 (6 bases). The ends were cut back, 2 bases at V and 4 bases at J, with 11 bases in the middle. The CDR3 is made up of 14 amino acids. The CDR3 DNA sequence: TGTGCCAGCAGTTTATGGCAGGGGATCACTGAAGCTTTCTTT. This sequence encodes CASSLWQGITEAFF.

This clonotype came up a few times. The V gene is TRBV28, the J gene TRBJ1-2, with 7 bases matching TRBD1. Losses at the gene ends were 6 bases for V and 6 bases for J; bases not matched to a gene: 7. In germline, CDR1 is MDHEN, CDR2 SYDVKM. The length of the CDR3 is 13 residues. As DNA, the CDR3 is TGTGCCAGCAGCCCCTTAGACAGGGATGGCTACACCTTC. Translation gives CASSPLDRDGYTF.

The chain carries TRBV20-1 and TRBJ1-1; 8 bases fit TRBD1. Germline V gives CDR1 DFQATT, CDR2 SNEGSKA (reference sequence). This CDR3 comprises 14 residues. V was pared by 5 bases and J by 4 bases, with 9 bases of the junction left unmatched. For the CDR3, the DNA is TGCAGTGCTCGTACAGGGGGGGGGGGCACTGAAGCTTTCTTT. Amino acid sequence: CSARTGGGGTEAFF.

The V and J genes are TRBV20-1 and TRBJ1-2; 7 bases are shared with TRBD1. The CDR3 length is 18 residues. V lost 1 base and J lost 3; bases outside the gene matches: 17. Germline loops: CDR1 DFQATT, CDR2 SNEGSKA (reference sequence). The CDR3 loop is CSARVNNRTGYSYYGYTF. DNA for the CDR3: TGCAGTGCTAGAGTCAACAATCGGACAGGCTACTCTTACTATGGCTACACCTTC.